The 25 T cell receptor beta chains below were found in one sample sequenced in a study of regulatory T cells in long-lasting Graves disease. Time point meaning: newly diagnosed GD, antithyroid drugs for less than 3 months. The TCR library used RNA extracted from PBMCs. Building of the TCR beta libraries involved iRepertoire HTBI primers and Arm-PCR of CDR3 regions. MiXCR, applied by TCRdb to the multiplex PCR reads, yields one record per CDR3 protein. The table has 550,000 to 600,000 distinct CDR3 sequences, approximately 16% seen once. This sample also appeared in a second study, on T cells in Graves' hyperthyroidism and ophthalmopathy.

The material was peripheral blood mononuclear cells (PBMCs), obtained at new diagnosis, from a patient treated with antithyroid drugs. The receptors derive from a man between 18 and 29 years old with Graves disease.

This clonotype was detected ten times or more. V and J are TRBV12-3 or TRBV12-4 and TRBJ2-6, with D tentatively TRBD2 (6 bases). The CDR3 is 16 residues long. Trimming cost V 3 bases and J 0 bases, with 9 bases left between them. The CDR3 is CASSFSGVSGANVLTF. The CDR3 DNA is TGTGCCAGCAGTTTTTCGGGGGTCTCTGGGGCCAACGTCCTGACTTTC.

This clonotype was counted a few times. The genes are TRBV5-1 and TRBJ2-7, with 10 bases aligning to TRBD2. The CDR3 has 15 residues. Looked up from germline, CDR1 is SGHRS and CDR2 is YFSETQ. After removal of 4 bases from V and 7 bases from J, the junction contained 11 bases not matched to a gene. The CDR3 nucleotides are TGCGCCAGCAGCCCGGACCTAGCGGGAGAGGGGGAGCAGTACTTC. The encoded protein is CASSPDLAGEGEQYF.

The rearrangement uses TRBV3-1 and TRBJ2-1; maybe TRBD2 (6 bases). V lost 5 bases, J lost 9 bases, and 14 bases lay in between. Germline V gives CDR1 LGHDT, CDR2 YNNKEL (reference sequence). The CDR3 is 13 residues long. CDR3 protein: CASSYRLGGEQFF. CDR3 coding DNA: TGTGCCAGCAGCTATAGACTAGGAGGTGAGCAGTTCTTC.

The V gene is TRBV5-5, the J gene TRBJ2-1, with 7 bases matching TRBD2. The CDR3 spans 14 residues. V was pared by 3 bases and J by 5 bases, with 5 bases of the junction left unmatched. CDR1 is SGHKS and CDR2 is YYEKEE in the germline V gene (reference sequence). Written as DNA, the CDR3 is TGTGCCAGCAGCTACTGGGGAGGGAACAATGAGCAGTTCTTC. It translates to CASSYWGGNNEQFF.

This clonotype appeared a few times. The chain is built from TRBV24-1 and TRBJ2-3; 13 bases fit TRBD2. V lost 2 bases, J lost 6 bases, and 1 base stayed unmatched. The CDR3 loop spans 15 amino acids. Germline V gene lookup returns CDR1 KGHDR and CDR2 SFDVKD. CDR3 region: CATSDWTSGSDTQYF. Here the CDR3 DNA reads TGTGCCACCAGTGATTGGACTAGCGGGAGTGATACGCAGTATTTT.

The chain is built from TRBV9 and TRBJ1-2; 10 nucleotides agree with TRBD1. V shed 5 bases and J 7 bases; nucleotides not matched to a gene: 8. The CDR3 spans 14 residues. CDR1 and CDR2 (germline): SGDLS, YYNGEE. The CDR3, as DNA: TGTGCCAGCAGGGAAGACAGGGGGCCGTCTGGCTACACCTTC. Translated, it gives CASREDRGPSGYTF.

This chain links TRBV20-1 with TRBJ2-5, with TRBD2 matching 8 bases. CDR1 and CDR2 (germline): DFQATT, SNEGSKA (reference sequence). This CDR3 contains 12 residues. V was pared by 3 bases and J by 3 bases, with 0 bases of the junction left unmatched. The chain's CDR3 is CSASGREETQYF. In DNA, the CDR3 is TGCAGTGCTAGCGGGAGGGAAGAGACCCAGTACTTC.

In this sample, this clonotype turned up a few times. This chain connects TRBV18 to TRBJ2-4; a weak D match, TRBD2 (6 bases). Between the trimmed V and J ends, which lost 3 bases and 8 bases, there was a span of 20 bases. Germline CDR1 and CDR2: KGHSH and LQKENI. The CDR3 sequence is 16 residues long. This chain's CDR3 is CASSPGLASLGDIQYF. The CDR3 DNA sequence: TGTGCCAGCTCACCGGGGCTAGCGTCCCTCGGGGACATTCAGTACTTC.

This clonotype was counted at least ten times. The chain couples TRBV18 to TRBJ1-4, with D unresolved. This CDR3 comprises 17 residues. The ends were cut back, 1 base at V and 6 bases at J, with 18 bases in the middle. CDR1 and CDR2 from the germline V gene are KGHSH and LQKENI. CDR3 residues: CASSPRREGRVDEKLFF. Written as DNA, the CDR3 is TGTGCCAGCTCACCACGTCGTGAAGGGAGGGTGGATGAAAAACTGTTTTTT. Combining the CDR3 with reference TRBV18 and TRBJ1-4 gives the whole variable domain NAGVMQNPRHLVRRRGQEARLRCSPMKGHSHVYWYRQLPEEGLKFMVYLQKENIIDESGMPKERFSAEFPKEGPSILRIQQVVRGDSAAYFCASSPRREGRVDEKLFFGSGTQLSVL.

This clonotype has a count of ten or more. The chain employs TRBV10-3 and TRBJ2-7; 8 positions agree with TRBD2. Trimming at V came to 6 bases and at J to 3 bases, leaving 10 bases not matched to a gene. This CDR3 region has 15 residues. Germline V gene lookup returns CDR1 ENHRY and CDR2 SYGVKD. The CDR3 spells CAIRPETSANYEQYF. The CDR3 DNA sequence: TGTGCCATCAGGCCGGAGACTAGCGCTAACTACGAGCAGTACTTC.

The DNA of the CDR3 is TGCAGTGCTATCCGGGACCGTAACTATGGCTACACCTTC. This encodes CSAIRDRNYGYTF. The chain couples TRBV20-1 to TRBJ1-2; the D gene is possibly TRBD1 (5 bases). The CDR3 loop spans 13 amino acids. The V end lost 4 bases, the J end lost 1 base, and 10 bases lay between the germline ends. The germline V gene has CDR1 DFQATT and CDR2 SNEGSKA (reference sequence).

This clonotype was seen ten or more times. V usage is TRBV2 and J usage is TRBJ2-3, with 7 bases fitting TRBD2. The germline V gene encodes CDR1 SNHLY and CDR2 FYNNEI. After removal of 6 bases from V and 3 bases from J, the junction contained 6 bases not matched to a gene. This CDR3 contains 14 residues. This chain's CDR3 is CASSAGVRTDTQYF. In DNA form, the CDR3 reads TGTGCCAGCAGCGCGGGGGTACGGACAGATACGCAGTATTTT.

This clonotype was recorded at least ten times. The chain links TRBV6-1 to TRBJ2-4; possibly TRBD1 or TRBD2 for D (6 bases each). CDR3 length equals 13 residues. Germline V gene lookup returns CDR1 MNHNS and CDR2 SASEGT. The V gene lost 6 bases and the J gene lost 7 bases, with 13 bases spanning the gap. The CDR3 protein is CASRRGENNIQYF. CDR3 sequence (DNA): TGTGCCAGCAGGAGGGGGGAAAACAACATTCAGTACTTC.

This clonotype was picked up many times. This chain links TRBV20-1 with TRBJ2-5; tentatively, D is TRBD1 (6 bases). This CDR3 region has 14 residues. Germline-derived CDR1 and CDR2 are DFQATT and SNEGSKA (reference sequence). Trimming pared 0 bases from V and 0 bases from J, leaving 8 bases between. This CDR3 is CSARDRTDQETQYF. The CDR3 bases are TGCAGTGCTAGAGACCGGACAGACCAAGAGACCCAGTACTTC.

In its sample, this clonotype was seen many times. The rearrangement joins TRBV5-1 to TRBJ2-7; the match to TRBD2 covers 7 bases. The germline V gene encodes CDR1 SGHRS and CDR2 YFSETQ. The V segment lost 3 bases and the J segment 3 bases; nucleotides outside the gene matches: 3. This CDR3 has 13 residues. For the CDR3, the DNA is TGCGCCAGCAGCTCCGGGACTAACTACGAGCAGTACTTC. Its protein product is CASSSGTNYEQYF.

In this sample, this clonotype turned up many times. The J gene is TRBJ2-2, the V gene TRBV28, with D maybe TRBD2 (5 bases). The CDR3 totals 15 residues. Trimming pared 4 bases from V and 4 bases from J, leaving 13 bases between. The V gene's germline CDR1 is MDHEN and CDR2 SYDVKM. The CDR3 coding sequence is TGTGCCAGCAGTTCCCCCGGGGTCTCCACCGGGGAGCTGTTTTTT. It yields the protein CASSSPGVSTGELFF.

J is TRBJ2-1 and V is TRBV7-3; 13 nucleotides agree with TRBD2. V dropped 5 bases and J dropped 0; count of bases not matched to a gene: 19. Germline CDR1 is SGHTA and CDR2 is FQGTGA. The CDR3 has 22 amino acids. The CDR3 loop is CASSPGWTSGRGGTSSYNEQFF. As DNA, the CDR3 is TGTGCCAGCAGCCCAGGCTGGACTAGCGGGAGAGGGGGAACTAGCTCCTACAATGAGCAGTTCTTC.

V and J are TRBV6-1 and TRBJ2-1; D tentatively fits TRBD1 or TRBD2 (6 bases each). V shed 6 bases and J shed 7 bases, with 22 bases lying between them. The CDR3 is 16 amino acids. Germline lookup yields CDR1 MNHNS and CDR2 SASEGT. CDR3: CASRPGGGGEVNEQFF. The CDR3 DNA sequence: TGTGCCAGCAGGCCCGGAGGGGGAGGAGAAGTAAATGAGCAGTTCTTC.

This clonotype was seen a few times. CDR3 loop: CASSQDGGTGNTIYF. CDR3 bases: TGTGCCAGCAGCCAAGACGGGGGAACTGGAAACACCATATATTTT. The rearrangement uses TRBV4-2 and TRBJ1-3, with TRBD1 as a possible D gene (5 bases). Trimming took off 0 bases at V and 2 bases at J, with 8 bases between the two ends. The CDR3 runs to 15 residues. Germline V lookup: CDR1 LGHNA, CDR2 YNFKEQ.

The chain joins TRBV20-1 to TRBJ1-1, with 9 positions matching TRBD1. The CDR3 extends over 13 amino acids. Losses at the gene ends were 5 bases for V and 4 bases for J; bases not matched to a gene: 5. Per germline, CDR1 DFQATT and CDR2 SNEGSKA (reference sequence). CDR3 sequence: CSAYRQGGTEAFF. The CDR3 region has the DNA TGCAGTGCTTATCGACAGGGGGGCACTGAAGCTTTCTTT.

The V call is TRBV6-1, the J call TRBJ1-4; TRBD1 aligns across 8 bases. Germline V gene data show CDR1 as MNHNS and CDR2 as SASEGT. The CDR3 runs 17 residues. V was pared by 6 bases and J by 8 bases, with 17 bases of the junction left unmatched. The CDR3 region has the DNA TGTGCCAGCAGCTTAACCAGGGGGCTTGAGTTTGGGGAAAAACTGTTTTTT. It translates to CASSLTRGLEFGEKLFF.

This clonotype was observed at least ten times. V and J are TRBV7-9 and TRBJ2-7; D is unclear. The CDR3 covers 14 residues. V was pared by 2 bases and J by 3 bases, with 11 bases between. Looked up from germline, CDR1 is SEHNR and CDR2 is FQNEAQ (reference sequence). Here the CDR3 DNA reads TGTGCCAGCAGCTTACGCCGAGACGACTACGAGCAGTACTTC. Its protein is CASSLRRDDYEQYF.

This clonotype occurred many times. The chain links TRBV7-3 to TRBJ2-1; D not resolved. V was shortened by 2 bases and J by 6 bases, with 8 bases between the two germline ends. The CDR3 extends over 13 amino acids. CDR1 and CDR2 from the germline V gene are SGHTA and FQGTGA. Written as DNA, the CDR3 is TGTGCCAGCAGCTTACTAGTTACCAATGAGCAGTTCTTC. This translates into CASSLLVTNEQFF.

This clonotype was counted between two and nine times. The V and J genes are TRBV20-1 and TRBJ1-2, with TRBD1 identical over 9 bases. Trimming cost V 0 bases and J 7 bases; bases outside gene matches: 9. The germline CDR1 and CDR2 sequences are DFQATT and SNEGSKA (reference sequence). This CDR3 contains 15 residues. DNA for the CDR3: TGCAGTGCTAGAGATGCTAGGACAGGGGTTTTTGGCTACACCTTC. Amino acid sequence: CSARDARTGVFGYTF.

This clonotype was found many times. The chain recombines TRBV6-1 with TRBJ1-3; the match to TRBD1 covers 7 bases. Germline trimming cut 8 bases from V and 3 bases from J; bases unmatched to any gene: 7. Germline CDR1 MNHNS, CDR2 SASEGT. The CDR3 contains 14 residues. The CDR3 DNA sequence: TGTGCCAGCGGAACACAGGGGATTGGAAACACCATATATTTT. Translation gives CASGTQGIGNTIYF.